This T cell receptor (beta chain) originates from a study of regulatory T cells in long-lasting Graves disease. Arm-PCR of CDR3 regions and iRepertoire HTBI primers were the basis on which TCR beta libraries were built. Each CDR3 protein gets one entry after TCRdb re-called the multiplex PCR reads with MiXCR. The repertoire holds about 360,000 distinct CDR3 sequences, with about 16% as singletons. Concerning this clonotype itself: Its antigen remains unknown.

The germline V and J ends were trimmed by 6 bases and 10 bases, with 22 bases remaining between them. This CDR3 has 14 amino acids. Per the germline V gene, CDR1 is DFQATT and CDR2 is SNEGSKA (reference sequence). Findings and limits, study-wide: Those with persistent disease had in common more public clonotypes (approximately 2,500) than new patients (roughly 1,000).

Noted time point: newly diagnosed GD, antithyroid drugs for less than 3 months. Isolated PBMC RNA provided the starting material for the TCR library. These sequences were also reported in another study, on T cells in Graves' hyperthyroidism and ophthalmopathy. Per that study: The primer set for the first-round RT-PCR of the TCR CDR3 was HTBI.

This material consisted of peripheral blood mononuclear cells (PBMCs), taken at new diagnosis, from a patient treated with antithyroid drugs. This sequence joins TRBV20-1 and TRBJ2-1, with D possibly TRBD2 on 6 matching bases. This receptor was obtained from a woman aged 18-29 years with Graves disease. CDR3 amino acids: CSANSGPGLAEQFF. CDR3 bases: TGCAGTGCCAACAGCGGGCCCGGGCTGGCGGAGCAGTTCTTC.